Listed below are T cell receptor beta chains from one sample, sequenced in a study of monozygotic twins with inflammatory bowel disease. TCRdb reprocessed the 5' RACE reads, with one entry per CDR3 protein and no DNA. The sample features roughly 160,000 distinct CDR3 sequences, with 2% to 3% in its top ten. Sequenced: blood. These receptors all stem from a human donor with ulcerative colitis or Crohn's disease, or a healthy co-twin of an affected twin (not recorded which). Both conserved end residues are part of each CDR3.

V gene	J gene	CDR3 protein
TRBV20-1	TRBJ2-7	CSANKGMSLPPYEQYF
TRBV7-8	TRBJ2-5	CASSTTPLIQETQYF
TRBV6-2/TRBV6-3	TRBJ2-1	CASSIGLAGGSNEQFF
TRBV4-1	TRBJ2-5	CASTTRGGETQYF
TRBV4-3	TRBJ2-7	CASSQGLADSYEQYF
TRBV4-3	TRBJ1-2	CASIQETGGLGYTF
TRBV24-1	TRBJ2-3	CATSESKGTDTQYF
TRBV7-2	TRBJ1-1	CASSQMRWGDTEAFF
TRBV4-1	TRBJ2-7	CASSQGNRAPYEQYF
TRBV3-1	TRBJ2-1	CASSQAAQGNNEQFF
TRBV10-3	TRBJ1-5	CAISPGQGDNQPQHF
TRBV19	TRBJ1-5	CASSIGPGSGQEINQPQHF
TRBV7-2	TRBJ1-1	CASSPGTQNTEAFF
TRBV5-1	TRBJ2-5	CASSLALETQYF
TRBV20-1	TRBJ2-5	CSAEGVQETQYF
TRBV15	TRBJ2-1	CATSRDRAGGPYNEQFF
TRBV5-1	TRBJ2-7	CASSLELESNEQYF
TRBV12-3/TRBV12-4	TRBJ2-2	CASSVRGWGTGELFF
TRBV29-1	TRBJ2-3	CSGQSGRGTDTQYF
TRBV18	TRBJ2-1	CASSPQSGSLFNEQFF
TRBV7-2	TRBJ2-7	CASSLGDNYEQYF
TRBV5-1	TRBJ2-4	CASSLSTGGNRNIQYF
TRBV5-1	TRBJ2-5	CASKMGNRETQYF
TRBV29-1	TRBJ1-1	CSGGESNTEAFF
TRBV12-5	TRBJ2-7	CASSGPTGPYEQYF
TRBV6-5	TRBJ2-7	CASSKTGGSLFHEQYF
TRBV5-1	TRBJ2-1	CASSLDREDEQFF
TRBV20-1	TRBJ1-5	CSAGAGEAQHF
TRBV6-5	TRBJ1-1	CASSYSTSGLSEAFF
TRBV19	TRBJ2-7	CASSTGENEQYF
TRBV5-1	TRBJ1-4	CASSSQLDSNEKLFF
TRBV28	TRBJ2-7	CASPPTGGGSVYEQYF
TRBV6-1	TRBJ2-7	CASRNWGAKGPSYEQYF
TRBV20-1	TRBJ2-1	CSARDGTSERRRLDNEQFF
TRBV12-3/TRBV12-4	TRBJ2-1	CASSSTSGGVWNEQFF
TRBV7-2	TRBJ2-1	CASSGGLPYNEQFF
TRBV9	TRBJ1-6	CASSLEGASPLHF
TRBV20-1	TRBJ2-1	CSAPGSTGGSYNEQFF
TRBV18	TRBJ1-1	CASSPGREEAFF
TRBV15	TRBJ2-5	CATSRGNRYQETQYF
TRBV4-1	TRBJ2-1	CASSQGGRIRPEQFF
TRBV11-2	TRBJ2-7	CASSRDRGSSYEQYF
TRBV7-2	TRBJ2-3	CASSLGGATQYF
TRBV18	TRBJ1-1	CASSPLAAPMNTEAFF
TRBV28	TRBJ1-4	CATSYPEKLFF
TRBV28	TRBJ2-6	CASSSTWRISSGANVLTF
TRBV5-1	TRBJ2-5	CASTTTGAETQYF
TRBV10-3	TRBJ2-7	CAISESGQGYEQYF
TRBV29-1	TRBJ2-3	CSMSDLREVADTQYF
TRBV7-2	TRBJ2-3	CASSPGSFRTDTQYF
TRBV4-1	TRBJ2-1	CASSPTGLVHEQFF
TRBV19	TRBJ2-7	CASSTSGIWSSYEQYF
TRBV5-4	TRBJ1-2	CASSDGRGYGYTF
TRBV29-1	TRBJ2-2	CSVQGAGGPNTGELFF
TRBV20-1	TRBJ2-5	CSARTGGRETQYF
TRBV6-1	TRBJ2-6	CASSDGDTGANVLTF
TRBV7-9	TRBJ1-2	CASSLTDGKRNHYGYTF
TRBV5-6	TRBJ1-1	CASSSGVYRNTEAFF